Listed below are T cell receptor beta chains from one sample, sequenced in a study of siplizumab effects on memory and regulatory T cells. Data came from immunoSEQ multiplex PCR; TCRdb stores just in-frame clones and leaves some out. Among about 52,000 clones, about 97% were seen once, and the ten largest hold 0.55% to 0.65%. Sequenced: naive CD4+ T cells sorted from blood. Receptor source: a human donor in good health. Both conserved end residues are part of each CDR3. The D gene is left open where the match is weak. Some rows have no size entry. The others give once, few or many, or a class for an expanded clone.

cdr3_nt: TGTGCCAGCAGCTTAGCCAATTACGAGCAGTACTTC
cdr3_aa: CASSLANYEQYF
v_call: TRBV7-2
d_call: NA
clone_size: NA
j_call: TRBJ2-7

cdr3_nt: TGCAGCGTCAGGACTAGCGGGAGCTCGGTAGAGACCCAGTACTTC
cdr3_aa: CSVRTSGSSVETQYF
v_call: TRBV29-1
d_call: TRBD2
clone_size: NA
j_call: TRBJ2-5

cdr3_nt: TGCGCCACCCGACCGGGGGGGACTGGGACCTACGAGCAGTACTTC
cdr3_aa: CATRPGGTGTYEQYF
v_call: TRBV5-1
d_call: TRBD2
clone_size: NA
j_call: TRBJ2-7

cdr3_nt: TGTGCCTGGAGAGAGAGATTCTCTGGAAACACCATATATTTT
cdr3_aa: CAWRERFSGNTIYF
v_call: TRBV30
d_call: NA
clone_size: NA
j_call: TRBJ1-3

cdr3_nt: TGTGCCAGCAGCATGCCGGGGAGAGGAAACACCATATATTTT
cdr3_aa: CASSMPGRGNTIYF
v_call: TRBV14
d_call: NA
clone_size: NA
j_call: TRBJ1-3

cdr3_nt: TGTGCCAGCAGCGCGACTAGCGGGAGGTTGTTCGCGTTCTTC
cdr3_aa: CASSATSGRLFAFF
v_call: TRBV14
d_call: TRBD2
clone_size: NA
j_call: TRBJ2-1

cdr3_nt: TGTGCCAGCACCCTGCTTGGGGATCAGCCCCAGCATTTT
cdr3_aa: CASTLLGDQPQHF
v_call: TRBV19
d_call: NA
clone_size: NA
j_call: TRBJ1-5

cdr3_nt: TGTGCCAGCAGCTATAGCGGGATTTCCCGCTACGAGCAGTACTTC
cdr3_aa: CASSYSGISRYEQYF
v_call: TRBV27
d_call: TRBD2
clone_size: NA
j_call: TRBJ2-7

cdr3_nt: TGCGCCAGCAGCCAAGATCGGGCCAGAACCTACGAGCAGTACTTC
cdr3_aa: CASSQDRARTYEQYF
v_call: TRBV4-1
d_call: NA
clone_size: NA
j_call: TRBJ2-7

cdr3_nt: TGTGCCAGCTGTAGGTCAACATACAATGAGCAGTTCTTC
cdr3_aa: CASCRSTYNEQFF
v_call: TRBV6-5
d_call: NA
clone_size: NA
j_call: TRBJ2-1

cdr3_nt: TGTGCCAGCAGCTTGCGTCCCCCAGGGACTAACGAAGTAAGCTCCTACGAGCAGTACTTC
cdr3_aa: CASSLRPPGTNEVSSYEQYF
v_call: TRBV5-4
d_call: TRBD2
clone_size: NA
j_call: TRBJ2-7

cdr3_nt: TGCGCCAGCCGGTGGGACTTAGGACAGAACTCCTACGAGCAGTACTTC
cdr3_aa: CASRWDLGQNSYEQYF
v_call: TRBV5-1
d_call: NA
clone_size: NA
j_call: TRBJ2-7

cdr3_nt: TGTGCCAGCAGGAGTCAAGACACCGGAGATACGCAGTATTTT
cdr3_aa: CASRSQDTGDTQYF
v_call: TRBV2
d_call: NA
clone_size: NA
j_call: TRBJ2-3

cdr3_nt: TGTGCCAGCAGCTTCCCCATGGGACAAGAGACCCAGTACTTC
cdr3_aa: CASSFPMGQETQYF
v_call: TRBV7-9
d_call: NA
clone_size: NA
j_call: TRBJ2-5

cdr3_nt: TGTGCCAGCAGCTTATCGGCCTTCAATCAGCCCCAGCATTTT
cdr3_aa: CASSLSAFNQPQHF
v_call: TRBV7-8
d_call: NA
clone_size: few
j_call: TRBJ1-5

cdr3_nt: TGTGCCAGCAGTTTAACAGGGGCGAACACTGAAGCTTTCTTT
cdr3_aa: CASSLTGANTEAFF
v_call: TRBV27
d_call: TRBD1
clone_size: NA
j_call: TRBJ1-1

cdr3_nt: TGCAGCGTTGAAGGCGTACAGACGAAGGGACTAGCGGGAGTAGATACGCAGTATTTT
cdr3_aa: CSVEGVQTKGLAGVDTQYF
v_call: TRBV29-1
d_call: TRBD2
clone_size: NA
j_call: TRBJ2-3

cdr3_nt: TGTGCCAGCAGCCCTCCCGGGACAGGGTGGTCACCCCTCCACTTT
cdr3_aa: CASSPPGTGWSPLHF
v_call: TRBV28
d_call: TRBD1
clone_size: NA
j_call: TRBJ1-6

cdr3_nt: TGCGCCAGCAGCTCAAGCGGGAGCTCCTACAATGAGCAGTTCTTC
cdr3_aa: CASSSSGSSYNEQFF
v_call: TRBV5-1
d_call: TRBD2
clone_size: NA
j_call: TRBJ2-1

cdr3_nt: TGTGCCAGCAGTGTTCCGTCAGAGGTGGAGACCCAGTACTTC
cdr3_aa: CASSVPSEVETQYF
v_call: TRBV6-1
d_call: NA
clone_size: once
j_call: TRBJ2-5

cdr3_nt: TGCGCCAGCAGATATAATTCAGGGAAAGCTTTCTTT
cdr3_aa: CASRYNSGKAFF
v_call: TRBV5-1
d_call: NA
clone_size: NA
j_call: TRBJ1-1

cdr3_nt: TGTGCCTGGATCCCCCGACAGACCTCAAACACTGAAGCTTTCTTT
cdr3_aa: CAWIPRQTSNTEAFF
v_call: TRBV30
d_call: NA
clone_size: NA
j_call: TRBJ1-1

cdr3_nt: TGTGCCGTAGGACAGGGGATGGGTGGCTACACCTTC
cdr3_aa: CAVGQGMGGYTF
v_call: TRBV10-3
d_call: TRBD1
clone_size: NA
j_call: TRBJ1-2

cdr3_nt: TGTGCCAGCAGACCATCGACACGGGTTAATTCACCCCTCCACTTT
cdr3_aa: CASRPSTRVNSPLHF
v_call: TRBV6-1
d_call: NA
clone_size: NA
j_call: TRBJ1-6

cdr3_nt: TGTGCCAGCAGTGAAGTGGGTGAGCAGTTCTTC
cdr3_aa: CASSEVGEQFF
v_call: TRBV6-5
d_call: NA
clone_size: NA
j_call: TRBJ2-1

cdr3_nt: TGTGCCAGCAGCTTGGTTGCGGGGGGAGGCGGGACCCAGTACTTC
cdr3_aa: CASSLVAGGGGTQYF
v_call: TRBV5-6
d_call: TRBD2
clone_size: NA
j_call: TRBJ2-5

cdr3_nt: TGTGCCAGCAGAGGCCCAGATACGCAGTATTTT
cdr3_aa: CASRGPDTQYF
v_call: TRBV28
d_call: NA
clone_size: NA
j_call: TRBJ2-3

cdr3_nt: TGTGCCGGGTCCCAAAGCGGAGCTTACAATGAGCAGTTCTTC
cdr3_aa: CAGSQSGAYNEQFF
v_call: TRBV7-9
d_call: NA
clone_size: NA
j_call: TRBJ2-1

cdr3_nt: TGTGCCAGCAAGATGGTGGGGGGAGATGGCTACACCTTC
cdr3_aa: CASKMVGGDGYTF
v_call: TRBV6-5
d_call: NA
clone_size: NA
j_call: TRBJ1-2

cdr3_nt: TGCGCCAGCAGCTTGGACGGGACTAGCGGATTAAACACCGGGGAGCTGTTTTTT
cdr3_aa: CASSLDGTSGLNTGELFF
v_call: TRBV5-1
d_call: TRBD2
clone_size: NA
j_call: TRBJ2-2

cdr3_nt: TGTGCCAGCAGCTTGGATAGGGCTAGGTACGAGCAGTACTTC
cdr3_aa: CASSLDRARYEQYF
v_call: TRBV5-8
d_call: NA
clone_size: NA
j_call: TRBJ2-7

cdr3_nt: TGTGCCAGCAGCGTAGCTACAGTTAACTATGGCTACACCTTC
cdr3_aa: CASSVATVNYGYTF
v_call: TRBV9
d_call: NA
clone_size: NA
j_call: TRBJ1-2

cdr3_nt: TGTGCCAGCAGCAAAGGCCAGGCGTGGGGGTTCTATGGCTACACCTTC
cdr3_aa: CASSKGQAWGFYGYTF
v_call: TRBV13
d_call: NA
clone_size: NA
j_call: TRBJ1-2

cdr3_nt: TGTGCCAGCAGTTTAAGACTAGCTAGCACAGATACGCAGTATTTT
cdr3_aa: CASSLRLASTDTQYF
v_call: TRBV27
d_call: TRBD2
clone_size: NA
j_call: TRBJ2-3

cdr3_nt: TGTGCCAGCAGCTTGGAACAGGGCCGGTACAATGAGCAGTTCTTC
cdr3_aa: CASSLEQGRYNEQFF
v_call: TRBV5-6
d_call: NA
clone_size: NA
j_call: TRBJ2-1

cdr3_nt: TGTGCCAGCAGTCACTCCGGGAGCTCCTACAATGAGCAGTTCTTC
cdr3_aa: CASSHSGSSYNEQFF
v_call: TRBV6-4
d_call: NA
clone_size: NA
j_call: TRBJ2-1

cdr3_nt: TGTGCCAGCAGCTTAGAGAGCTCTGGAAACACCATATATTTT
cdr3_aa: CASSLESSGNTIYF
v_call: TRBV7-3
d_call: NA
clone_size: NA
j_call: TRBJ1-3

cdr3_nt: TGCGCCAGCAGCTTGACGGGCGCACCACCCTACGAGCAGTACTTC
cdr3_aa: CASSLTGAPPYEQYF
v_call: TRBV5-1
d_call: NA
clone_size: NA
j_call: TRBJ2-7

cdr3_nt: TGTGCCAGCAGCCAGACAGGTTTTACCGGGGAGCTGTTTTTT
cdr3_aa: CASSQTGFTGELFF
v_call: TRBV6-6
d_call: NA
clone_size: NA
j_call: TRBJ2-2

cdr3_nt: TGTGCCTGGAGTGTACCAGGGGAGCACTACGAGCAGTACTTC
cdr3_aa: CAWSVPGEHYEQYF
v_call: TRBV30
d_call: NA
clone_size: NA
j_call: TRBJ2-7

cdr3_nt: TGTGCCAGCACCAAGACCCCCAGGGGGGAAGAGACCCAGTACTTC
cdr3_aa: CASTKTPRGEETQYF
v_call: TRBV9
d_call: NA
clone_size: NA
j_call: TRBJ2-5

cdr3_nt: TGCGCCAGCAGTGTGGGACTGAGCACAGATACGCAGTATTTT
cdr3_aa: CASSVGLSTDTQYF
v_call: TRBV10-2
d_call: NA
clone_size: NA
j_call: TRBJ2-3

cdr3_nt: TGTGCCATCAGTGTTAGGGGGACGGCTGATACGCAGTATTTT
cdr3_aa: CAISVRGTADTQYF
v_call: TRBV10-3
d_call: NA
clone_size: NA
j_call: TRBJ2-3

cdr3_nt: TGTGCCAGCAGTTCCCCCCGGGACAGGGGGGATACGCAGTATTTT
cdr3_aa: CASSSPRDRGDTQYF
v_call: TRBV27
d_call: TRBD1
clone_size: once
j_call: TRBJ2-3

cdr3_nt: TGTGCCAGCAGCTTCGGACTAGGGGGCCGCAATGAGCAGTTCTTC
cdr3_aa: CASSFGLGGRNEQFF
v_call: TRBV5-4
d_call: NA
clone_size: NA
j_call: TRBJ2-1

cdr3_nt: TGTGCCTGGAGGGGACAAAACTTTATGGGAGAGCAGTTCTTC
cdr3_aa: CAWRGQNFMGEQFF
v_call: TRBV30
d_call: NA
clone_size: NA
j_call: TRBJ2-1

cdr3_nt: TGTGCCATCAGTCAGGGGGTCCTCTACGAGCAGTACTTC
cdr3_aa: CAISQGVLYEQYF
v_call: TRBV10-3
d_call: TRBD1
clone_size: NA
j_call: TRBJ2-7

cdr3_nt: TGTGCCAGCAGCCGAGGGGTACGGGACGGCTACGAGCAGTACTTC
cdr3_aa: CASSRGVRDGYEQYF
v_call: TRBV28
d_call: NA
clone_size: NA
j_call: TRBJ2-7

cdr3_nt: TGTGCCACCAAGCCGGGAACAGGTAGCAATCAGCCCCAGCATTTT
cdr3_aa: CATKPGTGSNQPQHF
v_call: TRBV19
d_call: NA
clone_size: NA
j_call: TRBJ1-5

cdr3_nt: TGCGCCAGCAGCTTTTTTCAGGGATCTGGAAACACCATATATTTT
cdr3_aa: CASSFFQGSGNTIYF
v_call: TRBV5-1
d_call: NA
clone_size: NA
j_call: TRBJ1-3

cdr3_nt: TGTGCCAGCAGTGAACGGGACCTCTCTACGCAGTATTTT
cdr3_aa: CASSERDLSTQYF
v_call: TRBV6-1
d_call: NA
clone_size: NA
j_call: TRBJ2-3

cdr3_nt: TGTGCCAGCACCCCCAGTGGTCTAGCGGGAGCGCTTGAGCAGTTCTTC
cdr3_aa: CASTPSGLAGALEQFF
v_call: TRBV2
d_call: TRBD2
clone_size: NA
j_call: TRBJ2-1

cdr3_nt: TGTGCCAGCAGTTCAACCTACGAGCAGTACTTC
cdr3_aa: CASSSTYEQYF
v_call: TRBV28
d_call: NA
clone_size: NA
j_call: TRBJ2-7